The 18 T cell receptor beta chains below were found in one sample sequenced in a study of shared clonotypes between healthy human individuals. Profiling relied on immunoSEQ multiplex PCR, and the TCRdb table lists in-frame clones only, not all of them. The sample includes around 940,000 clones, 70% to 85% of them seen just once. Sequencing input: memory CD4+ T cells sorted from blood. The subset is: CD45RA-negative fraction. The receptor source for this set is a man aged 18-30 years in good health.

This clone appeared a few times. This chain links TRBV4-3 with TRBJ2-3; possible D gene TRBD2, 5 bases. The V end was cut by 0 bases, the J end by 6 bases, with 19 bases between. There are 17 residues in the CDR3. Germline V CDR1 and CDR2: LGHNA, YSLEER. CDR3 nucleotide sequence: TGCGCCAGCAGCCAAGAGTTAACTGGAGGAACTCGGGATACGCAGTATTTT. This encodes CASSQELTGGTRDTQYF.

This chain uses TRBV19 with TRBJ2-5; 11 nucleotides line up with TRBD2. V lost 1 base to trimming and J lost 5 bases; unmatched junction nucleotides: 9. Germline V CDR1 and CDR2: LNHDA, SQIVND (reference sequence). The CDR3 is 17 amino acids. The CDR3 DNA follows: TGTGCCAGTAGTATAGTCCCGGGACTAGCGGTGCGCGAGACCCAGTACTTC. Translating it yields CASSIVPGLAVRETQYF. Looking up the rest from reference TRBV19 and TRBJ2-5 gives the full variable domain: DGGITQSPKYLFRKEGQNVTLSCEQNLNHDAMYWYRQDPGQGLRLIYYSQIVNDFQKGDIAEGYSVSREKKESFPLTVTSAQKNPTAFYLCASSIVPGLAVRETQYFGPGTRLLVL.

The chain is built from TRBV7-3 and TRBJ2-3; 8 bases are a match to TRBD2. The CDR3 contains 18 residues. Looked up from germline, CDR1 is SGHTA and CDR2 is FQGTGA. J lost 0 bases, V lost 2 bases, and 10 bases had no gene match. The CDR3 here is CASSLGPKLAASTDTQYF. DNA for the CDR3: TGTGCCAGCAGCTTAGGCCCAAAACTAGCGGCTAGCACAGATACGCAGTATTTT.

CDR3 sequence (DNA): TGTGCCAGAAGCTTGGGGAGGGAGATCGGGCGGGCTGAAGCTTTCTTT. Translated, it gives CARSLGREIGRAEAFF. V usage is TRBV5-3 and J usage is TRBJ1-1; D call uncertain. TRBV5-3 falls under the ORF class, with uncertain function. CDR3 length: 16 amino acids. V lost 0 bases to trimming and J lost 6 bases, with 18 bases between them.

The chain combines TRBV6-5 with TRBJ2-5; tentative D call: TRBD2 (6 bases). Germline V CDR1 and CDR2: MNHEY, SVGAGI. There are 12 residues in the CDR3. Between the trimmed V and J ends, which lost 0 bases and 9 bases, there was a span of 8 bases. CDR3 in amino acids: CASSYSSGPQYF. In nucleotides, the CDR3 is TGTGCCAGCAGTTACTCCAGCGGGCCCCAGTACTTC.

This chain uses TRBV7-9 with TRBJ2-2, with 9 positions matching TRBD1. Trimming took 4 bases from V and 5 from J; bases not matched to a gene: 5. This CDR3 comprises 15 residues. The germline V gene has CDR1 SEHNR and CDR2 FQNEAQ (reference sequence). This CDR3 is CASSSGTGMTGELFF. Written as DNA, the CDR3 is TGTGCCAGCAGCTCCGGGACAGGGATGACCGGGGAGCTGTTTTTT.

The sample holds a few counts of this clone. The rearrangement joins TRBV7-9 to TRBJ1-6; no firm D call. The CDR3 is 12 amino acids. The germline V and J ends were trimmed by 5 bases and 10 bases, with 9 bases remaining between them. The germline V gene has CDR1 SEHNR and CDR2 FQNEAQ (reference sequence). The CDR3: CASSPDSSPLHF. The CDR3, as DNA: TGTGCCAGCAGCCCTGACTCCTCACCCCTCCACTTT.

In this sample, this clone turned up many times. The same CDR3 arises from other DNA sequences in this sample as well. The chain recombines TRBV6-1 with TRBJ1-2; D is undetermined. This CDR3 region has 13 residues. V lost 2 bases and J 2 bases, leaving 6 bases between the germline ends. In germline, CDR1 is MNHNS, CDR2 SASEGT. CDR3 DNA sequence: TGTGCCAGCAGTGAAACAGTAAACTATGGCTACACCTTC. Translated, it gives CASSETVNYGYTF.

Here the CDR3 DNA reads TGTGCCAGCTCACTCGGGGATACGCAGTATTTT. Protein: CASSLGDTQYF. The chain has TRBV18 and TRBJ2-3; D is undetermined. Germline V gene sequence: CDR1 KGHSH, CDR2 LQKENI. Trimming cost V 4 bases and J 6 bases, with 5 bases left between them. The CDR3 spans 11 residues.

The chain recombines TRBV7-8 with TRBJ2-6; D is perhaps TRBD2 (7 bases). The CDR3 runs 18 residues. The V gene lost 5 bases and the J gene lost 4 bases, with 21 bases spanning the gap. The germline CDR1 and CDR2 sequences are SGHVS and FQNEAQ. The CDR3 here is CASSPRGAVLVGANVLTF. As DNA, the CDR3 is TGTGCCAGCAGCCCCCGGGGGGCAGTTCTGGTGGGGGCCAACGTCCTGACTTTC.

The chain links TRBV29-1 to TRBJ1-2; weak D call: TRBD1 (6 bases). From germline, CDR1 is SQVTM and CDR2 ANQGSEA. Trimming took 5 bases from V and 8 from J, leaving 12 bases between them. This CDR3 contains 11 residues. This CDR3 reads CSVRGAGGYTF. In DNA, the CDR3 is TGCAGCGTTCGGGGGGCAGGCGGCTACACCTTC.

A word on this clone: This may be a read error: a much more frequent sequence differs by one nucleotide. The V and J genes are TRBV7-2 and TRBJ1-1, with D maybe TRBD1 (6 bases). The CDR3 consists of 14 residues. Per germline, CDR1 SGHTA and CDR2 FQGNSA. Trimming left V 5 bases short and J 1 base short, with 11 bases between. The CDR3 here is CASSRDRTNTEAFF. The CDR3 DNA reads TGTGCCAGCAGCCGTGACAGGACGAACACTGAAGCTTTCTTT.

Turning to this clone: Within the sample, other DNA sequences also encode this same CDR3. V and J are TRBV11-2 and TRBJ1-3; D is uncertain. The germline CDR1 and CDR2 sequences are SGHAT and FQNNGV. V was clipped by 4 bases and J by 2 bases, with 0 bases between them. This CDR3 is 11 amino acids long. CDR3 loop: CASSSGNTIYF. The CDR3 coding sequence is TGTGCCAGCAGCTCTGGAAACACCATATATTTT.

This clone was seen a few times. Other DNA sequences in this sample translate to the same CDR3. The rearrangement uses TRBV5-1 and TRBJ1-1, with 7 bases aligning to TRBD1. The length of the CDR3 is 14 residues. The germline V gene has CDR1 SGHRS and CDR2 YFSETQ. V shed 2 bases and J 1 base; nucleotides not matched to a gene: 2. The CDR3 here is CASSFGTANTEAFF. For the CDR3, the DNA is TGCGCCAGCAGCTTCGGGACAGCGAACACTGAAGCTTTCTTT.

The chain has TRBV19 and TRBJ1-2; D uncertain. CDR3 length: 14 amino acids. Looked up from germline, CDR1 is LNHDA and CDR2 is SQIVND (reference sequence). Deletions cut 4 bases from V and 0 bases from J, with 9 bases between. The CDR3 spells CASSSQAANYGYTF. The CDR3 DNA reads TGTGCCAGTAGTAGCCAGGCCGCTAACTATGGCTACACCTTC.

The chain carries TRBV7-9 and TRBJ2-3; D is ambiguous. Germline CDR1 is SEHNR and CDR2 is FQNEAQ (reference sequence). Deletions cut 7 bases from V and 3 bases from J, with 11 bases between. This CDR3 has 13 residues. The DNA for the CDR3 is TGTGCCAGCACCCTTGGGTCGACAGATACGCAGTATTTT. This codes for CASTLGSTDTQYF.

This clone was recorded once. The chain has TRBV9 and TRBJ1-3; a possible D gene is TRBD1 (6 bases). In germline, CDR1 is SGDLS, CDR2 YYNGEE. Trimming pared 4 bases from V and 0 bases from J, leaving 14 bases between. The CDR3 runs to 16 residues. CDR3 coding DNA: TGTGCCAGCAGCCCTATGGGGGGCTACTCTGGAAACACCATATATTTT. Translating it yields CASSPMGGYSGNTIYF.

The CDR3 DNA sequence: TGTGCCAGCAGCGTAGATTATGTCCGCTCCTACGAGCAGTACTTC. Its protein product is CASSVDYVRSYEQYF. The genes are TRBV9 and TRBJ2-7; D is unresolved. The CDR3 extends over 15 amino acids. The V and J ends lost 0 bases and 0 bases respectively, with 10 bases between them. CDR1 is SGDLS and CDR2 is YYNGEE in the germline V gene.